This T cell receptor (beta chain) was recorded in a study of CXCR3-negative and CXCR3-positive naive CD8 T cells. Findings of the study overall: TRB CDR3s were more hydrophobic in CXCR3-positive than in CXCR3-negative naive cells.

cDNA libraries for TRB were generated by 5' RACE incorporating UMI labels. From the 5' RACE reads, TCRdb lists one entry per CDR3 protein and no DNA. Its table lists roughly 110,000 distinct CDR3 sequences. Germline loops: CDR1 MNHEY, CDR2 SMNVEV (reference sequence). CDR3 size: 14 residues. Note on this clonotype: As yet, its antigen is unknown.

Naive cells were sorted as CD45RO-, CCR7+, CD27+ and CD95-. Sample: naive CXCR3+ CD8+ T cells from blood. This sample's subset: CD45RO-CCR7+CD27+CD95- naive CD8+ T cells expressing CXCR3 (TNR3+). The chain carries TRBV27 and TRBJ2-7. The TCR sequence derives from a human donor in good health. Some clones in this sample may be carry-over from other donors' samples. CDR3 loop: CASSFSRPDYEQYF.